This TCR beta chain was sequenced during a study of radiation and T cells in renal cell carcinoma. Whole-study context: Nephrectomy followed 15 Gy stereotactic body radiation by 4 weeks.

Clones were sequenced by immunoSEQ multiplex PCR, and TCRdb holds only the in-frame ones, with some missing. The sample contains tens of thousands of clones, around 86% of which appear only once. Germline V gene sequence: CDR1 SGHKS, CDR2 YYEKEE (reference sequence). The V end lost 0 bases, the J end lost 1 base, and 5 bases lay between the germline ends. The CDR3 totals 14 residues. Indicated time point: blood 2 weeks post-SBRT. Treatment given: 15 Gy SBRT to primary tumor, nephrectomy 4 weeks later. The tumor was a clear cell renal cell carcinoma. The specimen comprised blood, sampled from a patient whose treatment included radiotherapy and nephrectomy. The genes are TRBV5-5 and TRBJ1-5; D unclear. The clonotype comes from a woman between 50 and 59 years old with renal cell carcinoma. Here the CDR3 reads CASSLEQSNQPQHF. The CDR3 coding sequence is TGTGCCAGCAGCTTGGAGCAGAGCAATCAGCCCCAGCATTTT.